The rows below give T cell receptor beta chains drawn from one sample of a study of shared clonotypes between healthy human individuals. Sequencing used immunoSEQ multiplex PCR; TCRdb keeps in-frame clones, though not all of them. The sample records hundreds of thousands of clones, about three quarters being singletons. Sequenced input: memory CD4+ T cells sorted from blood. The receptors were gathered from a woman in her 30s in good health. The CDR3 runs from the conserved cysteine through the conserved F or W. D genes are given only for firm matches. Expanded clones are given a class, and other clones once, few, many or no size at all.

v_gene: TRBV5-1
j_gene: TRBJ2-7
len: 15
abundance: -
d_gene: TRBD1
CDR3nt: TGCGCCAGCTACCACGCACCAGACAGGGTGTACGAGCAGTACTTC
CDR3aa: CASYHAPDRVYEQYF

v_gene: TRBV10-3
j_gene: TRBJ2-7
len: 13
abundance: -
d_gene: TRBD2
CDR3nt: TGTGCCAGCCGAGCGGGACTCAGCTACGAGCAGTACTTC
CDR3aa: CASRAGLSYEQYF

v_gene: TRBV19
j_gene: TRBJ2-5
len: 13
abundance: -
d_gene: -
CDR3nt: TGTGCCAGTAGCTTACGGAGTGGAGAGACCCAGTACTTC
CDR3aa: CASSLRSGETQYF

v_gene: TRBV7-6
j_gene: TRBJ2-5
len: 15
abundance: -
d_gene: -
CDR3nt: TGTGCCAGCAGCCTGAACAGGGCCCAGCGAGAGACCCAGTACTTC
CDR3aa: CASSLNRAQRETQYF

v_gene: TRBV10-3
j_gene: TRBJ1-1
len: 11
abundance: once
d_gene: TRBD1
CDR3nt: TGTGCCATCGGGACAGACACTGAAGCTTTCTTT
CDR3aa: CAIGTDTEAFF

v_gene: TRBV27
j_gene: TRBJ2-6
len: 20
abundance: -
d_gene: TRBD1
CDR3nt: TGTGCCAGCAGTTTTGATATCCGAGACAGGGGCTTTTCTGGGGCCAACGTCCTGACTTTC
CDR3aa: CASSFDIRDRGFSGANVLTF

v_gene: TRBV4-2
j_gene: TRBJ1-2
len: 15
abundance: -
d_gene: TRBD1
CDR3nt: TGTGCCAGCAGCCAACCCTGGACAGGGTTGGAAGGCTACACCTTC
CDR3aa: CASSQPWTGLEGYTF

v_gene: TRBV10-3
j_gene: TRBJ2-3
len: 14
abundance: -
d_gene: -
CDR3nt: TGTGCCATCAGTGACAGGGCACTAACAGATACGCAGTATTTT
CDR3aa: CAISDRALTDTQYF

v_gene: TRBV29-1
j_gene: TRBJ1-2
len: 12
abundance: -
d_gene: -
CDR3nt: TGCAGCTCAGGACCCCTCGCGGATGGCTACACCTTC
CDR3aa: CSSGPLADGYTF

v_gene: TRBV5-1
j_gene: TRBJ2-2
len: 16
abundance: -
d_gene: -
CDR3nt: TGCGCCAGCAGCTTGGAGGCTAGCTGGAACACCGGGGAGCTGTTTTTT
CDR3aa: CASSLEASWNTGELFF

v_gene: TRBV7-9
j_gene: TRBJ1-2
len: 14
abundance: -
d_gene: -
CDR3nt: TGTGCCAGCAGCCCTTTTCAGGGGTTTGCTGGTTACACCTTC
CDR3aa: CASSPFQGFAGYTF

v_gene: TRBV4-1
j_gene: TRBJ2-1
len: 17
abundance: -
d_gene: -
CDR3nt: TGCGCCAGCAGCCAAGATAGTACTCCATTAGCCTACAATGAGCAGTTCTTC
CDR3aa: CASSQDSTPLAYNEQFF

v_gene: TRBV5-4
j_gene: TRBJ2-2
len: 17
abundance: -
d_gene: -
CDR3nt: TGTGCCAGCAGCTTGTCCGCGACCGAGACGAACACCGGGGAGCTGTTTTTT
CDR3aa: CASSLSATETNTGELFF

v_gene: TRBV5-1
j_gene: TRBJ2-5
len: 13
abundance: few
d_gene: TRBD1
CDR3nt: TGCGCCAGCAGGGACAGGGAAGACGAGACCCAGTACTTC
CDR3aa: CASRDREDETQYF

v_gene: TRBV7-6
j_gene: TRBJ2-7
len: 15
abundance: once
d_gene: -
CDR3nt: TGTGCCAGCAGCTACCGGGACGGGAGCTCCTACGAGCAGTACTTC
CDR3aa: CASSYRDGSSYEQYF

v_gene: TRBV6-1
j_gene: TRBJ1-2
len: 13
abundance: -
d_gene: TRBD1
CDR3nt: TGTGCCAGCAGCAGAGACAGGGCGACAGGCTACACCTTC
CDR3aa: CASSRDRATGYTF

v_gene: TRBV29-1
j_gene: TRBJ1-2
len: 14
abundance: -
d_gene: -
CDR3nt: TGCAGCGTTGTGAAGGGCGGTACTAACTATGGCTACACCTTC
CDR3aa: CSVVKGGTNYGYTF

v_gene: TRBV30
j_gene: TRBJ2-7
len: 14
abundance: -
d_gene: TRBD1
CDR3nt: TGTGCCTGGAGCCTCGGACAGGGGGGTGGGCGGCAGTACTTC
CDR3aa: CAWSLGQGGGRQYF

v_gene: TRBV19
j_gene: TRBJ1-2
len: 13
abundance: few
d_gene: -
CDR3nt: TGTGCCAGTAGTCCCCGGGGCAGTCTTGGCTACACCTTC
CDR3aa: CASSPRGSLGYTF

v_gene: TRBV6-1
j_gene: TRBJ2-5
len: 14
abundance: -
d_gene: -
CDR3nt: TGTGCCAGCAGTTCGACTACCCTACTTGAGACCCAGTACTTC
CDR3aa: CASSSTTLLETQYF

v_gene: TRBV4-2
j_gene: TRBJ2-2
len: 16
abundance: -
d_gene: TRBD2
CDR3nt: TGTGCCAGCAGCCAAGAGGGGCGGGAGGTCTCCGGGGAGCTGTTTTTT
CDR3aa: CASSQEGREVSGELFF

v_gene: TRBV29-1
j_gene: TRBJ2-3
len: 13
abundance: -
d_gene: -
CDR3nt: TGCAGCTCCCGGACAGGGAGGGCCGATACGCAGTATTTT
CDR3aa: CSSRTGRADTQYF

v_gene: TRBV6-1
j_gene: TRBJ2-1
len: 19
abundance: -
d_gene: -
CDR3nt: TGTGCCAGCAGTGACCTAGCTGGGTATACCGTTCTGATATACAATGAGCAGTTCTTC
CDR3aa: CASSDLAGYTVLIYNEQFF

v_gene: TRBV10-3
j_gene: TRBJ2-7
len: 15
abundance: -
d_gene: TRBD2
CDR3nt: TGTGCCATCAGTGAGGATAGCGGGGGTTCCTACGAGCAGTACTTC
CDR3aa: CAISEDSGGSYEQYF

v_gene: TRBV18
j_gene: TRBJ2-7
len: 15
abundance: -
d_gene: -
CDR3nt: TGTGCCAGCTCACCCGCGGGGCTCCAGGCCTACGAGCAGTACTTC
CDR3aa: CASSPAGLQAYEQYF

v_gene: TRBV6-1
j_gene: TRBJ1-1
len: 14
abundance: -
d_gene: -
CDR3nt: TGTGCCAGCATTCTGGGGGGACCGAACACTGAAGCTTTCTTT
CDR3aa: CASILGGPNTEAFF

v_gene: TRBV6-5
j_gene: TRBJ1-2
len: 14
abundance: once
d_gene: -
CDR3nt: TGTGCCAGCAGTTCTGTGGGCAGGGTACATGGCTACACCTTC
CDR3aa: CASSSVGRVHGYTF

v_gene: TRBV5-1
j_gene: TRBJ1-3
len: 16
abundance: -
d_gene: -
CDR3nt: TGCGCCAGCAGCTTGGAGGGACACAGCTCTGGAAACACCATATATTTT
CDR3aa: CASSLEGHSSGNTIYF

v_gene: TRBV28
j_gene: TRBJ2-7
len: 14
abundance: -
d_gene: -
CDR3nt: TGTGCCAGCAGTTTCGGGACGGAATTTCACGAGCAGTACTTC
CDR3aa: CASSFGTEFHEQYF

v_gene: TRBV5-6
j_gene: TRBJ1-1
len: 13
abundance: many
d_gene: -
CDR3nt: TGTGCCAGCAGCTTGTTTGAGAACACTGAAGCTTTCTTT
CDR3aa: CASSLFENTEAFF

v_gene: TRBV6-1
j_gene: TRBJ2-1
len: 15
abundance: -
d_gene: TRBD2
CDR3nt: TGTGCCAGCAGTGCTGGACTAGCGGCCCTAAATGAGCAGTTCTTC
CDR3aa: CASSAGLAALNEQFF

v_gene: TRBV18
j_gene: TRBJ2-1
len: 15
abundance: once
d_gene: -
CDR3nt: TGTGCCAGCTCACCATCGAGGGATTCCTACAATGAGCAGTTCTTC
CDR3aa: CASSPSRDSYNEQFF

v_gene: TRBV5-1
j_gene: TRBJ2-3
len: 16
abundance: -
d_gene: -
CDR3nt: TGCGCCAGCAGGAGGGGGAGTGCCGACTGGACAGATACGCAGTATTTT
CDR3aa: CASRRGSADWTDTQYF

v_gene: TRBV5-8
j_gene: TRBJ2-7
len: 14
abundance: -
d_gene: -
CDR3nt: TGTGCCAGCAGCATGGACAGTCATGCTATTGGGCAGTACTTC
CDR3aa: CASSMDSHAIGQYF

v_gene: TRBV14
j_gene: TRBJ2-5
len: 15
abundance: -
d_gene: -
CDR3nt: TGTGCCAGCAGCCAATTCGGGACACTCGGGGAGACCCAGTACTTC
CDR3aa: CASSQFGTLGETQYF

v_gene: TRBV19
j_gene: TRBJ2-7
len: 14
abundance: many
d_gene: TRBD1
CDR3nt: TGTGCCAGTGCTTCAGGGGGCAGTTCCTACGAGCAGTACTTC
CDR3aa: CASASGGSSYEQYF